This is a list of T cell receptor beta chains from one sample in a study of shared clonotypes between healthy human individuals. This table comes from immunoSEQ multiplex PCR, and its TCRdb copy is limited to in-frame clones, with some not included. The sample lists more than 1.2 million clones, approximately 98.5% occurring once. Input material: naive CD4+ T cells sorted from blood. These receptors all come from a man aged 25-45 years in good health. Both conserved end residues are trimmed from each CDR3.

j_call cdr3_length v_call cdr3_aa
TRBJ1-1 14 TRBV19 ASSTRIGQGTTEAF
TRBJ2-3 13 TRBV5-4 ASSLGGGSADTQY
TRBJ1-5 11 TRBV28 ASNGWGNQPQH
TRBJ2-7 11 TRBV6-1 ASSGTYHYEQY
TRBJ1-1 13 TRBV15 ATSRDDRANTEAF
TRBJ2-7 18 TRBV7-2 ASSLAEVWGDRVGNYEQY
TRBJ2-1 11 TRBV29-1 SVVSLAGGKQF
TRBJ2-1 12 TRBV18 ASSPIQGYNEQF
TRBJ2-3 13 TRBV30 AWRGGQGYTDTQY
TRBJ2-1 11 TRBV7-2 ASSPDRVAEQF
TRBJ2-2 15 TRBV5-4 ASSPMTLQGTTGELF
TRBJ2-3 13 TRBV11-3 ASSPRGTRADTQY
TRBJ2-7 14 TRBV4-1 ASSQDGTKSSYEQY
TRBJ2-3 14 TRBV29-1 SVPTGGGGGRTTQY
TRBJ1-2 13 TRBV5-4 ASSSFRDRNYGYT
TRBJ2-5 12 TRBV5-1 ASSSPRDGETQY
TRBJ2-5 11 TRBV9 ASSVVNGGTQY
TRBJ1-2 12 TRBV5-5 ASSPPGLNYGYT
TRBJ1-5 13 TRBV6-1 ASTPDRYSNQPQH
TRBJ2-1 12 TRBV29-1 SVGGGSSYNEQF
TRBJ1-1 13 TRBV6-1 ASTLYFDSWTEAF
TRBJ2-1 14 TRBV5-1 ASSDTAVPAYNEQF
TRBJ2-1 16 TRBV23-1 ASSQSPIAGGAKGEQF
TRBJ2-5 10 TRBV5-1 ASSFSFETQY
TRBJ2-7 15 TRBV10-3 AISEPQARGAGYEQY
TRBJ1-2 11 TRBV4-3 ASSQRLGFGYT
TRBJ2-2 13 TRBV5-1 ASRRASGSAGELF
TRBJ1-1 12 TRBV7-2 ASSLVLSYTEAF
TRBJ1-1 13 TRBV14 ASSQRTGANTEAF
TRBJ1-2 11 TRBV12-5 ASALQMVYGYT
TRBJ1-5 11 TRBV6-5 ASSPRVSQPQH
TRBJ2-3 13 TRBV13 ASTSLGLAGAIPQ
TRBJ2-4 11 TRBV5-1 ASSSRDRNIQY
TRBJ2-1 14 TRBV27 ASLPLTSASYNEQF
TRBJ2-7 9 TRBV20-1 SAVRGDEQY
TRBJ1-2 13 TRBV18 ASSSLTGGADGYT
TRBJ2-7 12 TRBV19 ASSIGTESYEQY
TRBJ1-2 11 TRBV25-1 ASSRTGDYGYT
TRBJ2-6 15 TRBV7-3 ASSRTGSNSGANVLT
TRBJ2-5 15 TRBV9 ASSLLSGQGYQETQY
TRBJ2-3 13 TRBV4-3 ASSLDRDGFATQY
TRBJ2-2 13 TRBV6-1 ASSESQGWIGELF
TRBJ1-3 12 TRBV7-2 ASSSTGGTNTIY
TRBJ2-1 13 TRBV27 ASSLAAGRGPEQF
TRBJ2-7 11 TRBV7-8 ASSEDRASEQY
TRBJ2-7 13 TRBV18 ASSPKGGVSYEQY
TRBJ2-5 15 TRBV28 ASSHWQGVSGQETQY
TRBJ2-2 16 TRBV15 ATSRDRGTSLGTGELF
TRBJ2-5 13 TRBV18 ASSPVRLFQETQY
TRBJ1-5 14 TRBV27 ASSPLGQVSNQPQH
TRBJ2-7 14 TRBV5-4 ASSGPWGGRSYEQY
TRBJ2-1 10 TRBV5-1 ASSLMREEQF
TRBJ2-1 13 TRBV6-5 ASSSAGMGYNEQF
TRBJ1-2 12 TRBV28 ASSPEPSYYGYT
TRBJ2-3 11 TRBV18 ASSPLGEDTQY
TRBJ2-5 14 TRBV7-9 ASSTWTGRAQETQY